These 19 T cell receptor beta chains came from one sample sequenced in a study of a mutant IDH1 vaccine in newly diagnosed glioma. Assay used: immunoSEQ multiplex PCR; TCRdb lists only in-frame clones, some missing. The repertoire holds 25,000 to 35,000 clones, with around 92% as singletons. Their target antigens are unknown. Specified time point: week 5, during vaccination. Each vaccine dose was 300 ug of mutant IDH1 20-mer peptide, with topical imiquimod. Specimen: PBMCs, collected from a glioma patient whose treatment included an IDH1 peptide vaccine. These receptors all stem from a man younger than 35 with glioma.

The V gene is TRBV6-6, the J gene TRBJ1-6, with unresolved D. Trimming pared 9 bases from V and 1 base from J, leaving 4 bases between. The germline CDR1 and CDR2 sequences are MNHNY and SVGAGI (reference sequence). There are 12 residues in the CDR3. The DNA for the CDR3 is TGTGCCAGTGGGTCCTATAATTCACCCCTCCACTTT. Its protein is CASGSYNSPLHF.

The genes are TRBV10-3 and TRBJ2-7; weak D call: TRBD1 (6 bases). CDR1 is ENHRY, CDR2 SYGVKD, per germline. Trimming stripped 2 bases from V and 3 bases from J, with 14 bases between. This CDR3 spans 15 amino acids. In DNA form, the CDR3 reads TGTGCCATCAGTGAGAGCCCCACAGGGAACTACGAGCAGTACTTC. This translates into CAISESPTGNYEQYF.

The chain joins TRBV15 to TRBJ2-5; D is unresolved. Trimming pared 0 bases from V and 1 base from J, leaving 12 bases between. The CDR3 is 16 residues long. CDR1 is LNHNV and CDR2 is YYDKDF in the germline V gene (reference sequence). DNA for the CDR3: TGTGCCACCAGCAGAGATTTGGCCGCCCTCCAAGAGACCCAGTACTTC. It translates to CATSRDLAALQETQYF.

This clone was observed a single time. The chain couples TRBV30 to TRBJ2-1; no reliable D call. V lost 2 bases and J 8 bases, leaving 7 bases between the germline ends. This CDR3 has 11 residues. Per the germline V gene, CDR1 is GTSNPN and CDR2 is SVGIG (reference sequence). This chain's CDR3 is CAWSSGDEQFF. The DNA of the CDR3 is TGTGCCTGGAGTTCGGGCGATGAGCAGTTCTTC.

The chain recombines TRBV30 with TRBJ1-3; no firm D call. This CDR3 is built from 14 residues. The V end lost 0 bases, the J end lost 8 bases, and 14 bases lay between the germline ends. Looked up from germline, CDR1 is GTSNPN and CDR2 is SVGIG (reference sequence). The CDR3 is CAWSVGLTIDTIYF. The CDR3 nucleotides read TGTGCCTGGAGTGTAGGACTTACCATAGACACCATATATTTT. The whole variable domain, remainder taken from reference TRBV30 and TRBJ1-3, is SQTIHQWPATLVQPVGSPLSLECTVEGTSNPNLYWYRQAAGRGLQLLFYSVGIGQISSEVPQNLSASRPQDRQFILSSKKLLLSDSGFYLCAWSVGLTIDTIYFGEGSWLTVV.

The V gene is TRBV15, the J gene TRBJ1-4; D call uncertain. The CDR3 runs to 14 residues. The germline CDR1 and CDR2 sequences are LNHNV and YYDKDF (reference sequence). V was pared by 0 bases and J by 5 bases, with 7 bases between. As DNA, the CDR3 is TGTGCCACCAGCAGAGAGTCAGTGAATGAAAAACTGTTTTTT. Its protein is CATSRESVNEKLFF.

This chain uses TRBV19 with TRBJ1-5; possibly TRBD1 for D (5 bases). Per germline, CDR1 LNHDA and CDR2 SQIVND (reference sequence). The CDR3 has 13 amino acids. Between the trimmed V and J ends, which lost 3 bases and 7 bases, there was a span of 10 bases. CDR3: CASSIEGWQPQHF. The DNA for the CDR3 is TGTGCCAGTAGTATCGAGGGGTGGCAGCCCCAGCATTTT.

V usage is TRBV7-2 and J usage is TRBJ1-6; TRBD1 might be the D (6 bases). Trimming removed 2 bases from V and 4 bases from J, with 9 bases in between. This CDR3 region has 15 residues. Germline assignment: CDR1 SGHTA and CDR2 FQGNSA. CDR3 amino acids: CASSLLTGYNSPLHF. The CDR3 DNA is TGTGCCAGCAGCTTATTAACAGGGTATAATTCACCCCTCCACTTT.

The chain links TRBV6-4 to TRBJ1-1, with D possibly matching TRBD1 (6 bases). This CDR3 region has 13 residues. Trimming pared 6 bases from V and 1 base from J, leaving 9 bases between. The germline gives CDR1 MRHNA, CDR2 SNTAGT. DNA of the CDR3: TGTGCCAGCAGACGACAGGAGAACACTGAAGCTTTCTTT. This translates into CASRRQENTEAFF.

This clone was seen just once. The genes are TRBV5-4 and TRBJ1-1; D uncertain. Trimming cost V 4 bases and J 7 bases, with 17 bases left between them. Germline values: CDR1 SGHNT, CDR2 YYREEE (reference sequence). The CDR3 has 14 amino acids. The CDR3 nucleotides are TGTGCCAGCAGCCTACAATGGGGTTCGAGTGAAGCTTTCTTT. Its translation: CASSLQWGSSEAFF.

V gene TRBV7-2 combines with J gene TRBJ1-5; tentative D call: TRBD1 (5 bases). With 1 base removed from V and 6 bases from J, the gap between germline ends came to 10 bases. This CDR3 is built from 14 residues. Per the germline V gene, CDR1 is SGHTA and CDR2 is FQGNSA. Written as DNA, the CDR3 is TGTGCCAGCAGCTTAGGGGGGGGTCCTCAGCCCCAGCATTTT. Residues: CASSLGGGPQPQHF.

This chain links TRBV27 with TRBJ1-6; maybe TRBD1 (5 bases). CDR3 length: 16 amino acids. Germline V gives CDR1 MNHEY, CDR2 SMNVEV (reference sequence). The V end was cut by 0 bases, the J end by 9 bases, with 15 bases between. CDR3: CASSLSSGTAASPLHF. The CDR3 bases are TGTGCCAGCAGTTTATCTTCCGGGACGGCAGCTTCACCCCTCCACTTT.

The count of this clone is one. The V and J genes are TRBV7-9 and TRBJ1-4; TRBD1 might be the D (6 bases). This CDR3 comprises 15 residues. The germline CDR1 and CDR2 sequences are SEHNR and FQNEAQ (reference sequence). V lost 1 base, J lost 7 bases, and 13 bases lay in between. CDR3 sequence (DNA): TGTGCCAGCAGCTTAGACGTGGGGGCTAGTGAAAAACTGTTTTTT. Protein sequence: CASSLDVGASEKLFF.

The V call is TRBV7-9, the J call TRBJ2-5; no clear D. The CDR3 contains 12 residues. V was clipped by 8 bases and J by 4 bases, with 11 bases between them. Germline CDR1 and CDR2: SEHNR and FQNEAQ (reference sequence). The CDR3 region has the DNA TGTGCCAGCGGAACTACTACAGAGACCCAGTACTTC. Amino acids: CASGTTTETQYF.

This rearrangement joins TRBV30 to TRBJ1-1; 9 positions match TRBD1. Germline assignment: CDR1 GTSNPN and CDR2 SVGIG (reference sequence). With 2 bases clipped from V and 8 bases from J, the junction kept 6 bases outside the gene matches. This CDR3 is built from 13 residues. The CDR3 loop is CAWSPIGTGEAFF. The CDR3 DNA is TGTGCCTGGAGTCCCATCGGGACAGGGGAAGCTTTCTTT.

This clone was seen once. This chain connects TRBV4-1 to TRBJ2-7; 14 bases map to TRBD2. V gave up 5 bases and J gave up 3 bases; unmatched junction bases: 3. CDR1 and CDR2 from the germline V gene are MGHRA and YSYEKL. The CDR3 spans 15 residues. CDR3 DNA: TGCGCCAGCAGCATGGGACTAGCGGGAGTCTACGAGCAGTACTTC. Amino acid sequence: CASSMGLAGVYEQYF.

V and J are TRBV6-5 and TRBJ1-1; TRBD1 aligns across 9 bases. There are 14 residues in the CDR3. In germline, CDR1 is MNHEY, CDR2 SVGAGI. V lost 7 bases and J lost 4; bases outside the gene matches: 7. The DNA of the CDR3 is TGTGCCAGCACGAGGGGACAGGGCGGCACTGAAGCTTTCTTT. Protein product: CASTRGQGGTEAFF.

J is TRBJ2-7 and V is TRBV7-2; D unclear. The CDR3 is made up of 14 amino acids. Germline-derived CDR1 and CDR2 are SGHTA and FQGNSA. V lost 4 bases to trimming and J lost 1 base, with 11 bases between them. CDR3 in amino acids: CASSSLDKSYEQYF. CDR3 coding DNA: TGTGCCAGCAGCTCCCTAGACAAATCCTACGAGCAGTACTTC.

The chain employs TRBV7-9 and TRBJ1-1; 8 bases are a match to TRBD1. With V trimmed by 5 bases and J by 8 bases, 7 bases remained unmatched. CDR3 size: 13 residues. The germline V gene encodes CDR1 SEHNR and CDR2 FQNEAQ (reference sequence). The CDR3 reads CASSRGQEYEAFF. The CDR3 nucleotides are TGTGCCAGCAGCCGGGGACAGGAATACGAAGCTTTCTTT.